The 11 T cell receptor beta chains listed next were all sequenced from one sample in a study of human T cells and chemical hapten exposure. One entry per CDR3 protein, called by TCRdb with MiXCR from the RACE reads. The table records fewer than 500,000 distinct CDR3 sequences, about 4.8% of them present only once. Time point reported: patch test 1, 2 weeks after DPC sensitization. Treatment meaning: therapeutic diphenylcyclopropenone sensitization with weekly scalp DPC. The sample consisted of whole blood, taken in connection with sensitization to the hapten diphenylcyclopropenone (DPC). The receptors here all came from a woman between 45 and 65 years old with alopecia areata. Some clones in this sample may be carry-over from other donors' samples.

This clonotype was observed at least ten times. The CDR3 nucleotides are TGTGCCAGCAGTGGCCCTGCCCCGGAGGAAAAACTGTTTTTT. Amino acid sequence: CASSGPAPEEKLFF. J is TRBJ1-4 and V is TRBV12-3 or TRBV12-4, with D unclear. The ends were cut back, 5 bases at V and 8 bases at J, with 15 bases in the middle. This CDR3 comprises 14 residues.

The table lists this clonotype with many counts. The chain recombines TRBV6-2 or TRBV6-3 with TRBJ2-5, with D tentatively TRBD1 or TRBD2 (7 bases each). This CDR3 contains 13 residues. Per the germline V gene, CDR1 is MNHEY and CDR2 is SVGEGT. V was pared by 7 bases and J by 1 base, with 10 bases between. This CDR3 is CASKRDSQETQYF. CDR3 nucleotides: TGTGCCAGCAAGCGGGACAGCCAAGAGACCCAGTACTTC.

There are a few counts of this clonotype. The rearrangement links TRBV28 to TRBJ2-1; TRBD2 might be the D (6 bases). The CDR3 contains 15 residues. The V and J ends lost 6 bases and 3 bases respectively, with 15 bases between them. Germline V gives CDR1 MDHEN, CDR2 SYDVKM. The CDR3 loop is CASSRDLGGYNEQFF. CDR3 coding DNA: TGTGCCAGCAGCCGCGACCTGGGGGGCTACAATGAGCAGTTCTTC.

CDR3 sequence reads: CASSLVAGLRDTQYF. As DNA, the CDR3 is TGTGCCAGCAGCTTGGTAGCGGGGCTGAGAGATACGCAGTATTTT. This chain connects TRBV7-9 to TRBJ2-3; the match to TRBD2 covers 8 bases. V shed 3 bases, J shed 5 bases, and the junction held 7 bases outside the gene matches. Germline V lookup: CDR1 SEHNR, CDR2 FQNEAQ (reference sequence). CDR3 length: 15 residues.

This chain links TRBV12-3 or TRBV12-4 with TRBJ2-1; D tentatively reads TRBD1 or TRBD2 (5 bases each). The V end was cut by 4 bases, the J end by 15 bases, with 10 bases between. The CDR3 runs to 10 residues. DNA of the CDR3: TGTGCCAGCAGTTCCGGGACGTTGTTCTTC. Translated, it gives CASSSGTLFF.

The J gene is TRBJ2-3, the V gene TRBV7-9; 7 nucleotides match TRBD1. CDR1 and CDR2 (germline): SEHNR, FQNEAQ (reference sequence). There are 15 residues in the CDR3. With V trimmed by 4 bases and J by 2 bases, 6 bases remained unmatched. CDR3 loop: CASSYPGQDTDTQYF. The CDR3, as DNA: TGTGCCAGCAGCTACCCAGGACAGGACACAGATACGCAGTATTTT. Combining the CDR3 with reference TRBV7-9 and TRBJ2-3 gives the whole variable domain DTGVSQNPRHKITKRGQNVTFRCDPISEHNRLYWYRQTLGQGPEFLTYFQNEAQLEKSRLLSDRFSAERPKGSFSTLEIQRTEQGDSAMYLCASSYPGQDTDTQYFGPGTRLTVL.

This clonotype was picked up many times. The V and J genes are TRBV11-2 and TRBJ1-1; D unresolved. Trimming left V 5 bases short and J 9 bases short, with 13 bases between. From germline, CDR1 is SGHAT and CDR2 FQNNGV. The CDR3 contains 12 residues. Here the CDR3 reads CASSPAGPKAFF. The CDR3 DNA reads TGTGCCAGCAGCCCTGCCGGGCCGAAAGCTTTCTTT.

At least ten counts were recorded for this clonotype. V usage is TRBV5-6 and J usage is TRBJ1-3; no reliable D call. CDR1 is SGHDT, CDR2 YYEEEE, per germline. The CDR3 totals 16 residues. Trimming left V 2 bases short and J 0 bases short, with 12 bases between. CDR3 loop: CASSFTLTTSGNTIYF. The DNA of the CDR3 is TGTGCCAGCAGCTTTACTCTGACAACCTCTGGAAACACCATATATTTT.

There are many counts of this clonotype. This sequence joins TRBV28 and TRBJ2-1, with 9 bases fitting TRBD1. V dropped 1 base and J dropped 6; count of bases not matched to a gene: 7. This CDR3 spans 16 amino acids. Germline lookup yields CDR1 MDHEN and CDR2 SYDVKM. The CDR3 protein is CASSLSEQGAGNEQFF. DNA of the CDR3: TGTGCCAGCAGTTTATCGGAACAGGGGGCGGGCAATGAGCAGTTCTTC.

The CDR3, as DNA: TGTGCCAGCTCACGGGCCACCACTGAAGCTTTCTTT. It is translated as CASSRATTEAFF. The V and J genes are TRBV18 and TRBJ1-1; no clear D gene. Germline CDR1 and CDR2: KGHSH and LQKENI. Trimming removed 4 bases from V and 4 bases from J, with 7 bases in between. The CDR3 spans 12 residues.

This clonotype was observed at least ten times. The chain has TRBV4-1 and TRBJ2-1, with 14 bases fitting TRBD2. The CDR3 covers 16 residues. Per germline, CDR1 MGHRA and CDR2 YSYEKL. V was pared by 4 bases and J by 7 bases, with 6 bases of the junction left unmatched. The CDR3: CASSPGTSGGLNEQFF. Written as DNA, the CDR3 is TGCGCCAGCAGCCCAGGGACTAGCGGGGGACTGAATGAGCAGTTCTTC.